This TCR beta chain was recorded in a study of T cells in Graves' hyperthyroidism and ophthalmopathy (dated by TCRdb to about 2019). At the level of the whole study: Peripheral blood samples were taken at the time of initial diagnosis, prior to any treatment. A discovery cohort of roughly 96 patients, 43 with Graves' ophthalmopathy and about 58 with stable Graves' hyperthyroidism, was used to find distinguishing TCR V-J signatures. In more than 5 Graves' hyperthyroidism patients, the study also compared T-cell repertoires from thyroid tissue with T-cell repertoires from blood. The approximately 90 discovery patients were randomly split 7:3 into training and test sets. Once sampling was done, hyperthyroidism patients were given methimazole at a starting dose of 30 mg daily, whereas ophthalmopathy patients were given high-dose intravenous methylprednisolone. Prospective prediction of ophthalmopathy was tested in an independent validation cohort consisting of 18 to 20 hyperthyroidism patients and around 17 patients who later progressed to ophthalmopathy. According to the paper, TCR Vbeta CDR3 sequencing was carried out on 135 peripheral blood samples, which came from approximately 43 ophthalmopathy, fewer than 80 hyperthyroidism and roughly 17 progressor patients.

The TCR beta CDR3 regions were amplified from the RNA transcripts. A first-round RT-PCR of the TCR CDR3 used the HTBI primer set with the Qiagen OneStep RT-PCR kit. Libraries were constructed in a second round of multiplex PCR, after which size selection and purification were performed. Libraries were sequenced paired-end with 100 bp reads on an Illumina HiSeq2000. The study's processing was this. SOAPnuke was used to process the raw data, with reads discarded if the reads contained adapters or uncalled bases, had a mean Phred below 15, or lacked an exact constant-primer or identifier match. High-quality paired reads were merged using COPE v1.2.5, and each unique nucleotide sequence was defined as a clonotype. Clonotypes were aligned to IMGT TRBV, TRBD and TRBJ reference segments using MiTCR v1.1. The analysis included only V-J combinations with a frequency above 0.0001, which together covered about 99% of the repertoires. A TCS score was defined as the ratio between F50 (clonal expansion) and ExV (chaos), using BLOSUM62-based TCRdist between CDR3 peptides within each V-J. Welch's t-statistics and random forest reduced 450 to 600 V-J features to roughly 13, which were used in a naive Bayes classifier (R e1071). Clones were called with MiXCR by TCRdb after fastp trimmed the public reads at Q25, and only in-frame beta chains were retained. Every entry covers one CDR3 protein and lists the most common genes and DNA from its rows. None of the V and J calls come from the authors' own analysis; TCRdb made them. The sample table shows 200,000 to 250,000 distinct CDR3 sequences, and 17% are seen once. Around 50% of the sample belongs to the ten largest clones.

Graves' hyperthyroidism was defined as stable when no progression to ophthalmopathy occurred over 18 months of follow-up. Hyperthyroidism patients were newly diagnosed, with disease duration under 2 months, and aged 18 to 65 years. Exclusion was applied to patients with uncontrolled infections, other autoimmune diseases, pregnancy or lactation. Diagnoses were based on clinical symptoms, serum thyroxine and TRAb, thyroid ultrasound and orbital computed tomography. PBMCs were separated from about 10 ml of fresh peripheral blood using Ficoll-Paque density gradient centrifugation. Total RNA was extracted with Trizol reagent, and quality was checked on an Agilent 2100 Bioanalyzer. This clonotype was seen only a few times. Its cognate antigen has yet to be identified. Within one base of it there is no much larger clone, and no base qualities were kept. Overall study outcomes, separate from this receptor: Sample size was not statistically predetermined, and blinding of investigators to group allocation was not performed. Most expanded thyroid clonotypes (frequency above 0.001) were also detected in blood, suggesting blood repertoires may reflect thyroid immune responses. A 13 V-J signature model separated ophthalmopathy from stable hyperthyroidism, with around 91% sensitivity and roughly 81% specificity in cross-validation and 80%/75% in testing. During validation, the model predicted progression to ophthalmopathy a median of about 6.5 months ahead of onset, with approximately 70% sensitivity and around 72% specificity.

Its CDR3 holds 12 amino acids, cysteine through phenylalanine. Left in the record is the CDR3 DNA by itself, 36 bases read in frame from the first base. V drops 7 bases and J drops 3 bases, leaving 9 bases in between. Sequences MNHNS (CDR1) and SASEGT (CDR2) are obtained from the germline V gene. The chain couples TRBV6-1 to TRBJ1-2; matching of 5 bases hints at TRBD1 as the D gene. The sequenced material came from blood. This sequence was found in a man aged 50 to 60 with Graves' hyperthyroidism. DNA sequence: TGTGCCAGCACCGACAGTGACTATGGCTACACCTTC. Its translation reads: CASTDSDYGYTF.